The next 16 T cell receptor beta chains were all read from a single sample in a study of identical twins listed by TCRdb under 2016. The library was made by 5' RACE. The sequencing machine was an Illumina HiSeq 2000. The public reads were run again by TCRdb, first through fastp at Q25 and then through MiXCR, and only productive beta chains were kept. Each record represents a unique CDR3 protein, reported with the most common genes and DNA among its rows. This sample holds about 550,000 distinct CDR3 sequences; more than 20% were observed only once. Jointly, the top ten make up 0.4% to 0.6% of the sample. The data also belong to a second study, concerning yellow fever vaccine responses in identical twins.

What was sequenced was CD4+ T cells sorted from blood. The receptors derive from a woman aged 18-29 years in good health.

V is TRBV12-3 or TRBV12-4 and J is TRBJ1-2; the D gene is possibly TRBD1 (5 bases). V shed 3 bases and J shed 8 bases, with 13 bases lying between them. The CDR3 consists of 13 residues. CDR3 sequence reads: CASSFGRVVGYTF. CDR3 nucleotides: TGTGCCAGCAGTTTTGGCAGGGTGGTAGGCTACACCTTC.

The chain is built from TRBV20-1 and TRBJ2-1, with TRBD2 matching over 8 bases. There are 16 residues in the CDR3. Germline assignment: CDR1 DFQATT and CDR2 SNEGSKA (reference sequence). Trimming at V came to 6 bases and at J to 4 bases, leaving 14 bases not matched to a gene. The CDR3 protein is CSAHFSGSGKYNEQFF. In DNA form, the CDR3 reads TGCAGTGCCCACTTCTCGGGTAGCGGGAAGTACAATGAGCAGTTCTTC.

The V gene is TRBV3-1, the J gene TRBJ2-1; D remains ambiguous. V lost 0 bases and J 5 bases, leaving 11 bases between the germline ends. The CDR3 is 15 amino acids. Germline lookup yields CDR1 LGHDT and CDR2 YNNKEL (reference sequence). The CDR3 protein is CASSQDMGNDNEQFF. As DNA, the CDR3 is TGTGCCAGCAGCCAAGATATGGGGAACGACAATGAGCAGTTCTTC.

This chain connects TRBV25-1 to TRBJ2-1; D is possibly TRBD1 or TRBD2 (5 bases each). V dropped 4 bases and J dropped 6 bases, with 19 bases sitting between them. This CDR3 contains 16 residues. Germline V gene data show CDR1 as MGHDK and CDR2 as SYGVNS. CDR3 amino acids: CASSGNRDRRVNEQFF. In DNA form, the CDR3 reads TGTGCCAGCAGTGGAAACCGGGACCGGAGAGTCAATGAGCAGTTCTTC.

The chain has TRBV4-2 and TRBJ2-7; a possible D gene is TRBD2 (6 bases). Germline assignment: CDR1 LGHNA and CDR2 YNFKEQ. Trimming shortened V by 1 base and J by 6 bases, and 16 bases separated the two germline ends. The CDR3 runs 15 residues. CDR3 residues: CASSQALIYSGEQYF. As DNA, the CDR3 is TGTGCCAGCAGCCAAGCGTTAATCTATAGCGGCGAGCAGTACTTC.

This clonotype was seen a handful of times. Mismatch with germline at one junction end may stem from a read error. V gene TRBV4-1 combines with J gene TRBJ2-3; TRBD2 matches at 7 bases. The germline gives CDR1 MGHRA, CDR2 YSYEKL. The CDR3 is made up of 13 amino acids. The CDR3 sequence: CASSQDQTSRFFF. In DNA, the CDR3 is TGCGCCAGCAGCCAAGATCAGACTAGCAGGTTTTTTTTT.

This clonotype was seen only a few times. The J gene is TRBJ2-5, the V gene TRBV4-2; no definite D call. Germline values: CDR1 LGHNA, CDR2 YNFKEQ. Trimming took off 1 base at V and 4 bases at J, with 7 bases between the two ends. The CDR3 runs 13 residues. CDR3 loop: CASSQGVGETQYF. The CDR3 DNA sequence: TGTGCCAGCAGCCAAGGGGTAGGAGAGACCCAGTACTTC.

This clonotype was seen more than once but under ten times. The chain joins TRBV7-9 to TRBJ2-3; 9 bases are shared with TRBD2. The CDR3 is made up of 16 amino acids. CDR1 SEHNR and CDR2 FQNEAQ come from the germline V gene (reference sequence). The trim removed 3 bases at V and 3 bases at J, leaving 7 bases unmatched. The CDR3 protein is CASSFVFAGGTDTQYF. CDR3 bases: TGTGCCAGCAGCTTTGTGTTTGCGGGAGGGACAGATACGCAGTATTTT.

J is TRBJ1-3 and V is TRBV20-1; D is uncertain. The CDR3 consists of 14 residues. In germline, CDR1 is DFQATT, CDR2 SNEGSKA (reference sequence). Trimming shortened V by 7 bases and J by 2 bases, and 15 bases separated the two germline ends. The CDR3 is CSDLSWSPGNTIYF. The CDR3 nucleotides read TGCAGTGATCTGTCCTGGAGTCCTGGAAACACCATATATTTT.

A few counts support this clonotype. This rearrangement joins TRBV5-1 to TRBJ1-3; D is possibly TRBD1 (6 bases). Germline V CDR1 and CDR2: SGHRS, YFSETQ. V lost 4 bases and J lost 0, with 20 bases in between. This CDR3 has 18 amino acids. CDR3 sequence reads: CASSPRPSQGDSGNTIYF. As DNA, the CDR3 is TGCGCCAGCAGCCCACGACCGTCACAGGGCGACTCTGGAAACACCATATATTTT.

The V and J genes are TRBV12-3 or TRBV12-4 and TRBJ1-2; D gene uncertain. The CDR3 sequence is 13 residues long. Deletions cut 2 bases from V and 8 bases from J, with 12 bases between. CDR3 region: CASSLRELRGYTF. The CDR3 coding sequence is TGTGCCAGCAGTTTAAGGGAGCTAAGGGGCTACACCTTC.

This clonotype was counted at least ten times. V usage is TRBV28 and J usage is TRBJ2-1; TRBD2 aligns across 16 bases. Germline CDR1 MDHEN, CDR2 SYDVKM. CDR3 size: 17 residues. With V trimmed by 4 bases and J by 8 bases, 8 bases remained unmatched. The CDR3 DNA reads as TGTGCCAGCAGTTCCTCCGGGACTAGCGGGGGGGCCCATGAGCAGTTCTTC. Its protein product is CASSSSGTSGGAHEQFF.

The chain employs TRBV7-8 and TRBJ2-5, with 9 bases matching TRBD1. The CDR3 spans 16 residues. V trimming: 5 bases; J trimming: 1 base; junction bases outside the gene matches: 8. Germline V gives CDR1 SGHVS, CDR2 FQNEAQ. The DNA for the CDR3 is TGTGCCAGCAGCCCCAGGACAGGGGACCTCCAAGAGACCCAGTACTTC. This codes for CASSPRTGDLQETQYF.

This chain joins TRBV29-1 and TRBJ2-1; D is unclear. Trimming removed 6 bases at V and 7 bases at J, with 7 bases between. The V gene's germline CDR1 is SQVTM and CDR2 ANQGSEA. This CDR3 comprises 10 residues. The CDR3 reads CSVSQNEQFF. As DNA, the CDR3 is TGCAGCGTGTCCCAAAATGAGCAGTTCTTC.

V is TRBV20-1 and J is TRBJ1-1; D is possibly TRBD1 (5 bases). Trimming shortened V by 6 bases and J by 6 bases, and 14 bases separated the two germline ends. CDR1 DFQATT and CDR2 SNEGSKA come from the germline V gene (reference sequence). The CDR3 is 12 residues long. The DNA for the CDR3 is TGCAGTGCCCCATACCTGGGGGCTGAAGCTTTCTTT. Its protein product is CSAPYLGAEAFF.

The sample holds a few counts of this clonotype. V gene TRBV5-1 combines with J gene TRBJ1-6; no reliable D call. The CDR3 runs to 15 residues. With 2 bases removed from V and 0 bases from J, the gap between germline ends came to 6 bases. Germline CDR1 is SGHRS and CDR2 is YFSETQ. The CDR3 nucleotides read TGCGCCAGCAGCTTAGAGAACTCCTATAATTCACCCCTCCACTTT. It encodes CASSLENSYNSPLHF. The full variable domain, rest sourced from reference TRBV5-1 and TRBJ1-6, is KAGVTQTPRYLIKTRGQQVTLSCSPISGHRSVSWYQQTPGQGLQFLFEYFSETQRNKGNFPGRFSGRQFSNSRSEMNVSTLELGDSALYLCASSLENSYNSPLHFGNGTRLTVT.